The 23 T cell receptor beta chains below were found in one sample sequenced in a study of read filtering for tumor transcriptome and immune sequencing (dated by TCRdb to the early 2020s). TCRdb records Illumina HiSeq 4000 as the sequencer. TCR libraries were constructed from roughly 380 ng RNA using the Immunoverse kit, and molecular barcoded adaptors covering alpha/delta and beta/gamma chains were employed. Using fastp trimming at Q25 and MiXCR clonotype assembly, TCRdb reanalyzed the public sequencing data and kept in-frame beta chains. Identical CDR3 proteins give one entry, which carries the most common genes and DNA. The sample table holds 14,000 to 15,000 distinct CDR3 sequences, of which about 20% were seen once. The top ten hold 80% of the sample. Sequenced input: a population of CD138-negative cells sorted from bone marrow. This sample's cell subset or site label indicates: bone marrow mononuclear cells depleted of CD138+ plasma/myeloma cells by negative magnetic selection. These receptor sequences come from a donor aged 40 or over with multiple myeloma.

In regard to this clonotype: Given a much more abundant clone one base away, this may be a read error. The CDR3 loop is CASNLALGSIEQFF. The CDR3, as DNA: TGTGCCAGCAACTTAGCTCTGGGTTCAATTGAGCAGTTCTTC. The rearrangement uses TRBV7-9 and TRBJ2-1; D gene ambiguous. Germline CDR1 and CDR2: SEHNR and FQNEAQ (reference sequence). This CDR3 contains 14 residues.

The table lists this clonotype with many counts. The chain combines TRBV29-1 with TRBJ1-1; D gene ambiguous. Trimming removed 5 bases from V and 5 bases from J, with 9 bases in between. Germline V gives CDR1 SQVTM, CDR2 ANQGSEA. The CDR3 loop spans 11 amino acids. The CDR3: CSVTPVTEAFF. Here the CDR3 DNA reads TGCAGCGTTACGCCGGTGACTGAAGCTTTCTTT. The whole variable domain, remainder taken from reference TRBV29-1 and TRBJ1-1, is SAVISQKPSRDICQRGTSLTIQCQVDSQVTMMFWYRQQPGQSLTLIATANQGSEATYESGFVIDKFPISRPNLTFSTLTVSNMSPEDSSIYLCSVTPVTEAFFGQGTRLTVV.

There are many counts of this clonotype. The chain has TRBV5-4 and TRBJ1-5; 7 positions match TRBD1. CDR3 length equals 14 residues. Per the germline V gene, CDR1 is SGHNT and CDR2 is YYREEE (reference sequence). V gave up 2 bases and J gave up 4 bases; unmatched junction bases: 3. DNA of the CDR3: TGTGCCAGCAGCTTAGGGACAGATAATCAGCCCCAGCATTTT. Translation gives CASSLGTDNQPQHF.

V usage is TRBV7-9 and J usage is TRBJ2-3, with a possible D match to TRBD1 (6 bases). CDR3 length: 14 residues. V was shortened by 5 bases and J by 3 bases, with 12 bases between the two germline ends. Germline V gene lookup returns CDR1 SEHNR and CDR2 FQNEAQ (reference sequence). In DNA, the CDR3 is TGTGCCAGCAGCCGAGACCAGGGGACAGATACGCAGTATTTT. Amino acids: CASSRDQGTDTQYF.

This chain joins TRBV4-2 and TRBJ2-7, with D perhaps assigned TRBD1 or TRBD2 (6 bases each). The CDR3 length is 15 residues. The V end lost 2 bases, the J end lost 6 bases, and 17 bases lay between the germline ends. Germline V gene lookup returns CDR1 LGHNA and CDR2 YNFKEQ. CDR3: CASSQSTGGGAEQYF. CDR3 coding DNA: TGTGCCAGCAGCCAATCAACCGGAGGGGGAGCCGAGCAGTACTTC.

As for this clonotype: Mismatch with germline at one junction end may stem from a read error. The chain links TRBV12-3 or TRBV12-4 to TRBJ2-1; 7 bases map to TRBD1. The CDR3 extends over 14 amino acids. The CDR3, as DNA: TGTTCCAGCACCCGGTCGGACAGGTACAATGAGCAGTTCTTC. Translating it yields CSSTRSDRYNEQFF.

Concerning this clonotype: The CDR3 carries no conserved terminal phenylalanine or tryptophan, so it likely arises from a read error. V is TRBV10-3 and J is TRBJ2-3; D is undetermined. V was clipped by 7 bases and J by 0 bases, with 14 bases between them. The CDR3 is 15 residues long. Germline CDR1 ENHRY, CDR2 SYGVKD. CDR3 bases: TGTGCCATCACTGGCGTAGACGGAAGCACAGATACGCAGTATTTA. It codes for CAITGVDGSTDTQYL.

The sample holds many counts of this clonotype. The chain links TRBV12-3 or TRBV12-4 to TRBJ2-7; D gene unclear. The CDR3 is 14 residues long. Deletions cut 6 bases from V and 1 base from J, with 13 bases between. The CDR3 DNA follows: TGTGCCAGCAGCGGCCGTTGGGATTCCTACGAGCAGTACTTC. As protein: CASSGRWDSYEQYF.

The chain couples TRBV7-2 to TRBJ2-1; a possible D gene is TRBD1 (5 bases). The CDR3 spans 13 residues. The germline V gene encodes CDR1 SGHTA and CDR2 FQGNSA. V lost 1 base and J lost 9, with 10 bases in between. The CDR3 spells CASSLGVGVEQFF. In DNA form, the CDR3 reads TGTGCCAGCAGCTTAGGGGTAGGGGTTGAGCAGTTCTTC.

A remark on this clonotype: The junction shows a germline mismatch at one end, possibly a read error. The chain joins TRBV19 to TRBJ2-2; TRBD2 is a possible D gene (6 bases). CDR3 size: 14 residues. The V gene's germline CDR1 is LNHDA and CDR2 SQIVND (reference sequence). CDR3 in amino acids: CASSITQSAGGLFF. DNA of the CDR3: TGTGCCAGTAGTATAACCCAAAGTGCCGGGGGGCTGTTTTTT.

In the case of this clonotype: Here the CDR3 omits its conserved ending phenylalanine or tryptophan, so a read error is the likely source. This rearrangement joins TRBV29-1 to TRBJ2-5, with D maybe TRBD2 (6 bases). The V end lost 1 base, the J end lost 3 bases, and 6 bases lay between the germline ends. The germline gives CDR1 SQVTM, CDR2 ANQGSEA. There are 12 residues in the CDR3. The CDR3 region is CSVEGGEETQYL. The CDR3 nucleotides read TGCAGCGTTGAAGGGGGGGAAGAGACCCAGTACTTA.

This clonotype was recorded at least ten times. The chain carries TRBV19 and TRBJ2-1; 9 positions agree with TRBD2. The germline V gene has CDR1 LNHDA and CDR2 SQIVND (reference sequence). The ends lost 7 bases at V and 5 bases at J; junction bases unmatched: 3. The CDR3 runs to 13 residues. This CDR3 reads CASKTSGDNEQFF. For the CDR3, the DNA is TGTGCCAGTAAGACTAGCGGTGACAATGAGCAGTTCTTC.

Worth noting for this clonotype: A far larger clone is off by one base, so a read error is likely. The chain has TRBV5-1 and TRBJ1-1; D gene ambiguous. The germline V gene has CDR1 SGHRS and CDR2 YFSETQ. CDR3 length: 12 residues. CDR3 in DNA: TGTGCCAGCAGCTTGTACGGGCATGAAGCTTCCTTT. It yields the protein CASSLYGHEASF.

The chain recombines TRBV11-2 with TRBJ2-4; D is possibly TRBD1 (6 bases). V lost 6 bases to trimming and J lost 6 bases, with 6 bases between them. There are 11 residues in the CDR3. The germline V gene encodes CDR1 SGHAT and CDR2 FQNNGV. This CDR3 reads CASRGGNIQYF. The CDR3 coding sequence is TGTGCCAGCAGAGGGGGAAACATTCAGTACTTC.

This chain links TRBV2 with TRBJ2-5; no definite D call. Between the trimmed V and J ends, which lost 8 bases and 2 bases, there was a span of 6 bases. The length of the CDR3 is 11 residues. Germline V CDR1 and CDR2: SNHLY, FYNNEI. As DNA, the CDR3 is TGTGCCAGCCACTGGCAAGAGACCCAGTACTTC. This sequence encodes CASHWQETQYF.

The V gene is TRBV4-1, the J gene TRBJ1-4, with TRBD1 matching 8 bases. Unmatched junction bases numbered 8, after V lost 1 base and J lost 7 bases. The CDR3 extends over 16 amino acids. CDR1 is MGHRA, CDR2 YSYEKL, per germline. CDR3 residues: CASSQGAGGLGEKLFF. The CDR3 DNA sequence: TGCGCCAGCAGCCAAGGCGCAGGGGGCTTGGGTGAAAAACTGTTTTTT.

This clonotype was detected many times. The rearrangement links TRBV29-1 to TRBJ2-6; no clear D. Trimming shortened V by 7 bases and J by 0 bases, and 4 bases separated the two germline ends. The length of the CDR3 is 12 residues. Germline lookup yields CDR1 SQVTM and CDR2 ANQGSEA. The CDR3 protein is CSALSGANVLTF. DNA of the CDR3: TGCAGCGCCCTCTCTGGGGCCAACGTCCTGACTTTC.

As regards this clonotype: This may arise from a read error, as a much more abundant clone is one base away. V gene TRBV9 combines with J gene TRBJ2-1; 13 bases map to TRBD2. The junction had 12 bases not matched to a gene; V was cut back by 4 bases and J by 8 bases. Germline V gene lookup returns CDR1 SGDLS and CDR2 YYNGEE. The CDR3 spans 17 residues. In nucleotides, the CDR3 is TGTGCCAGCAGCCCAGGACTAGCGGGAGAGAAGTACGATGAGCAGTTCTTC. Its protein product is CASSPGLAGEKYDEQFF.

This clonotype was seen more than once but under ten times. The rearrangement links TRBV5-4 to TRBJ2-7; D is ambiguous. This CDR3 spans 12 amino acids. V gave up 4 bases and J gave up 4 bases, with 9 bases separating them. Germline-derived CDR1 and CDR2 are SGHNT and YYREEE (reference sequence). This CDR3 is CASSQYSYEQYF. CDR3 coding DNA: TGTGCCAGCAGCCAGTACAGTTACGAGCAGTACTTC.

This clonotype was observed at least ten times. The CDR3 DNA follows: TGCAGCGTTGAAGATTACGTGTGGGACCCCCAAGAGACCCAGTACTTC. This gives the protein CSVEDYVWDPQETQYF. This chain joins TRBV29-1 and TRBJ2-5; D could derive from TRBD1 or TRBD2 (5 bases each). V was pared by 0 bases and J by 1 base, with 15 bases between. The V gene's germline CDR1 is SQVTM and CDR2 ANQGSEA. This CDR3 has 16 residues. The entire variable domain, with the rest obtained from reference TRBV29-1 and TRBJ2-5, is as follows: SAVISQKPSRDICQRGTSLTIQCQVDSQVTMMFWYRQQPGQSLTLIATANQGSEATYESGFVIDKFPISRPNLTFSTLTVSNMSPEDSSIYLCSVEDYVWDPQETQYFGPGTRLLVL.

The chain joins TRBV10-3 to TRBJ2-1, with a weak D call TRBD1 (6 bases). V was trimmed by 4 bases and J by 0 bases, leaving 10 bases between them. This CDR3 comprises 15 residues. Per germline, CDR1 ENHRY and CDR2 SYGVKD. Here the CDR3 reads CAISAARGSYNEQFF. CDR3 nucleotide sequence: TGTGCCATCAGTGCGGCCAGGGGCTCCTACAATGAGCAGTTCTTC.

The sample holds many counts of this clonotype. Written as DNA, the CDR3 is TGTGCCAGCAATGGGGCAGGGGTGGTCTCAGATACGCAGTATTTT. Its protein product is CASNGAGVVSDTQYF. The rearrangement joins TRBV6-2 or TRBV6-3 to TRBJ2-3, with a weak D call TRBD1 (6 bases). The CDR3 length is 15 residues. V lost 7 bases, J lost 4 bases, and 18 bases lay in between. The germline gives CDR1 MNHEY, CDR2 SVGEGT.

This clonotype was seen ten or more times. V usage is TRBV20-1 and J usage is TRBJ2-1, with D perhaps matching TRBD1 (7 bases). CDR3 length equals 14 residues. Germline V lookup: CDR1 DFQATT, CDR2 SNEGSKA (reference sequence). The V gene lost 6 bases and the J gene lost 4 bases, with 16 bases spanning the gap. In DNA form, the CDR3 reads TGCAGTGCCGGCAGGGGGGAGCCATACAATGAGCAGTTCTTC. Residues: CSAGRGEPYNEQFF.